The next 19 T cell receptor beta chains were all read from a single sample in a study of PD-1 blockade in classical Hodgkin lymphoma. Method: immunoSEQ multiplex PCR; TCRdb's copy keeps in-frame clones and lacks some. The table lists about 97,000 clones, roughly 91% of them singletons. Each patient's relapse followed autologous stem cell transplantation, and brentuximab vedotin exposure varied. This specimen consisted of peripheral blood mononuclear cells (PBMCs), obtained before the second cycle of nivolumab. These TCRs come from a human donor with classical Hodgkin lymphoma.

V is TRBV2 and J is TRBJ2-7, with 7 bases that match TRBD1. V gave up 3 bases and J gave up 11 bases; unmatched junction bases: 1. CDR3 length: 10 residues. The V gene's germline CDR1 is SNHLY and CDR2 FYNNEI. The CDR3 nucleotides read TGTGCCAGCAGTGACAGGGGGAAGTACTTC. The encoded protein is CASSDRGKYF.

The chain couples TRBV7-2 to TRBJ2-1; weak D call: TRBD1 (6 bases). CDR3 length equals 12 residues. V was trimmed by 7 bases and J by 10 bases, leaving 14 bases between them. The germline V gene encodes CDR1 SGHTA and CDR2 FQGNSA. Here the CDR3 reads CASTLQGSEQFF. CDR3 coding DNA: TGTGCCAGCACCCTACAGGGCAGCGAGCAGTTCTTC.

The chain uses TRBV4-3 and TRBJ1-2, with D uncertain. V was shortened by 0 bases and J by 4 bases, with 0 bases between the two germline ends. CDR3 size: 11 residues. Per the germline V gene, CDR1 is LGHNA and CDR2 is YSLEER. The CDR3 nucleotides read TGCGCCAGCAGCCAAGACTATGGCTACACCTTC. Protein sequence: CASSQDYGYTF.

This rearrangement joins TRBV30 to TRBJ1-5; D unresolved. Germline V gene data show CDR1 as GTSNPN and CDR2 as SVGIG (reference sequence). There are 14 residues in the CDR3. V lost 2 bases and J lost 5, with 13 bases in between. The CDR3 DNA reads TGTGCCTGGAGTAAAAGGTCGACCCATCAGCCCCAGCATTTT. This encodes CAWSKRSTHQPQHF.

With regard to this clone: The limits of the CDR3 on the DNA are not certain, so only TCRdb's listed CDR3 is given. J is TRBJ2-6 and V is TRBV14; the table names TRBD2, a call not compared with the DNA. The CDR3 is 19 residues long, counting both termini. In germline, CDR1 is SGHDN, CDR2 FVKESK. CDR3 sequence: CASSRNGLVFTFGANVLTF.

This chain's CDR3 is CASSYRSYTEAFF. As DNA, the CDR3 is TGTGCCAGCAGTTATCGCAGTTACACTGAAGCTTTCTTT. J is TRBJ1-1 and V is TRBV6-6; D ambiguous. CDR3 length: 13 amino acids. The V and J ends lost 3 bases and 3 bases respectively, with 8 bases between them. Germline V gene data show CDR1 as MNHNY and CDR2 as SVGAGI (reference sequence).

V is TRBV7-9 and J is TRBJ1-2; D is unresolved. V lost 2 bases to trimming and J lost 4 bases, with 17 bases between them. The CDR3 extends over 16 amino acids. CDR1 and CDR2 (germline): SEHNR, FQNEAQ (reference sequence). The CDR3 is CASSLSLDFGSYGYTF. CDR3 sequence (DNA): TGTGCCAGCAGCTTATCCCTAGACTTTGGAAGCTATGGCTACACCTTC.

This clone was seen a few times. The V call is TRBV5-5, the J call TRBJ1-1; weak D call: TRBD1 (5 bases). Germline loops: CDR1 SGHKS, CDR2 YYEKEE (reference sequence). Trimming shortened V by 4 bases and J by 3 bases, and 7 bases separated the two germline ends. The CDR3 loop spans 12 amino acids. The CDR3 region has the DNA TGTGCCAGCAGCAGACAGCACACTGAAGCTTTCTTT. Amino acid sequence: CASSRQHTEAFF.

This clone has just one count. The V and J genes are TRBV4-2 and TRBJ2-2; the D gene is possibly TRBD1 (5 bases). The CDR3 extends over 15 amino acids. V was trimmed by 3 bases and J by 2 bases, leaving 10 bases between them. The germline V gene has CDR1 LGHNA and CDR2 YNFKEQ. CDR3 nucleotide sequence: TGTGCCAGCAGCCACAGGGAAATTAACACCGGGGAGCTGTTTTTT. Encoded protein: CASSHREINTGELFF.

This chain links TRBV9 with TRBJ1-2; D perhaps matches TRBD1 (6 bases). The CDR3 length is 15 residues. V lost 2 bases and J 0 bases, leaving 11 bases between the germline ends. The germline V gene has CDR1 SGDLS and CDR2 YYNGEE. The CDR3 DNA reads TGTGCCAGCAGCGTGATACCAGGGGCTAACTATGGCTACACCTTC. Translating gives CASSVIPGANYGYTF.

The gene calls are TRBV6-1 and TRBJ2-4; D may be TRBD2 (5 bases). The CDR3 runs to 16 residues. Per the germline V gene, CDR1 is MNHNS and CDR2 is SASEGT. The V gene lost 1 base and the J gene lost 3 bases, with 13 bases spanning the gap. In DNA, the CDR3 is TGTGCCAGCAGTGAAGTCTTACTCGGGGTCAAAAACATTCAGTACTTC. Translating it yields CASSEVLLGVKNIQYF.

This chain uses TRBV13 with TRBJ2-2; D is unresolved. V gave up 2 bases and J gave up 0 bases, with 13 bases separating them. The CDR3 extends over 17 amino acids. Per germline, CDR1 PRHDT and CDR2 FYEKMQ (reference sequence). The DNA of the CDR3 is TGTGCCAGCAGCTTATCAAACCCGTTCGCGAACACCGGGGAGCTGTTTTTT. This encodes CASSLSNPFANTGELFF.

The chain has TRBV30 and TRBJ2-1; 11 bases agree with TRBD2. CDR1 and CDR2 from the germline V gene are GTSNPN and SVGIG (reference sequence). The CDR3 length is 15 residues. V gave up 0 bases and J gave up 4 bases; unmatched junction bases: 2. This CDR3 reads CAWSVVAGGYNEQFF. CDR3 sequence (DNA): TGTGCCTGGAGTGTAGTAGCGGGGGGGTACAATGAGCAGTTCTTC.

This chain uses TRBV9 with TRBJ1-1; no firm D call. Germline V gene lookup returns CDR1 SGDLS and CDR2 YYNGEE. The germline V and J ends were trimmed by 1 base and 5 bases, with 9 bases remaining between them. The CDR3 covers 13 residues. The CDR3 DNA is TGTGCCAGCAGCGTATCGGAGAGGACTGAAGCTTTCTTT. This translates into CASSVSERTEAFF.

The rearrangement uses TRBV10-1 and TRBJ2-3; D is possibly TRBD2 (6 bases). CDR3 length equals 18 residues. Trimming shortened V by 0 bases and J by 3 bases, and 19 bases separated the two germline ends. Per the germline V gene, CDR1 is WNHNN and CDR2 is SYGVQD (reference sequence). The CDR3 DNA reads as TGCGCCAGCAGTGAGTCGTCAGACGGGGGTTGGTTGACAGATACGCAGTATTTT. As protein: CASSESSDGGWLTDTQYF.

The chain carries TRBV5-1 and TRBJ2-2, with 13 positions matching TRBD2. In germline, CDR1 is SGHRS, CDR2 YFSETQ. This CDR3 has 20 amino acids. The V segment lost 0 bases and the J segment 4 bases; nucleotides outside the gene matches: 12. CDR3 amino acids: CASSLVTSGGGPSVTGELFF. The CDR3 DNA follows: TGCGCCAGCAGCTTGGTTACTAGCGGGGGGGGACCGAGCGTCACCGGGGAGCTGTTTTTT. The full variable domain, completed using reference TRBV5-1 and TRBJ2-2, is KAGVTQTPRYLIKTRGQQVTLSCSPISGHRSVSWYQQTPGQGLQFLFEYFSETQRNKGNFPGRFSGRQFSNSRSEMNVSTLELGDSALYLCASSLVTSGGGPSVTGELFFGEGSRLTVL.

V usage is TRBV4-2 and J usage is TRBJ2-5; either TRBD1 or TRBD2 may supply D (6 bases each). The CDR3 is 17 amino acids. V gave up 4 bases and J gave up 0 bases, with 18 bases separating them. Germline values: CDR1 LGHNA, CDR2 YNFKEQ. The CDR3 nucleotides read TGTGCCAGCAGCCCCTCCGTGGTCGGGGGCAACCAAGAGACCCAGTACTTC. Protein sequence: CASSPSVVGGNQETQYF.

The chain couples TRBV29-1 to TRBJ2-7; TRBD1 matches 9 bases. V was clipped by 6 bases and J by 5 bases; unmatched bases: 8. Germline V gene lookup returns CDR1 SQVTM and CDR2 ANQGSEA. The CDR3 runs to 13 residues. CDR3 sequence: CSVSPTGGHEQYF. CDR3 coding DNA: TGCAGCGTCTCACCGACAGGGGGTCACGAGCAGTACTTC.

The chain employs TRBV9 and TRBJ2-7; D perhaps matches TRBD2 (6 bases). V lost 0 bases and J lost 6, with 13 bases in between. The germline CDR1 and CDR2 sequences are SGDLS and YYNGEE. The CDR3 runs 14 residues. CDR3 sequence (DNA): TGTGCCAGCAGCGTAGTCGGGGGAAGTAGCGAGCAGTACTTC. Translating it yields CASSVVGGSSEQYF.